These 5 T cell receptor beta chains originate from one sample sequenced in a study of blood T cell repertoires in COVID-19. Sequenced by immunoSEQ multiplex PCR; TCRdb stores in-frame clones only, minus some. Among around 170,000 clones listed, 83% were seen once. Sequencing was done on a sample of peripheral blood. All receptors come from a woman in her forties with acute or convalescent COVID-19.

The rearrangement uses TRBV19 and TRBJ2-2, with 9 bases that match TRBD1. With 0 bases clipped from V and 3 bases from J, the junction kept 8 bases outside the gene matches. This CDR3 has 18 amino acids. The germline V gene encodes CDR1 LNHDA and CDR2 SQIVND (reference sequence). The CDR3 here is CASSIDQWDRAYTGELFF. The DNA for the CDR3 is TGTGCCAGTAGTATAGATCAGTGGGACAGGGCGTACACCGGGGAGCTGTTTTTT.

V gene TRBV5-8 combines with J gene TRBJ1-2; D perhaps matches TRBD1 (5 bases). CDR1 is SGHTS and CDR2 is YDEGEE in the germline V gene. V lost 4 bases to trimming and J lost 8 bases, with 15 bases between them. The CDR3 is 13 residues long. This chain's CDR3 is CASSTRTPAGYTF. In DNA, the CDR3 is TGTGCCAGCAGCACCCGGACACCGGCGGGCTACACCTTC.

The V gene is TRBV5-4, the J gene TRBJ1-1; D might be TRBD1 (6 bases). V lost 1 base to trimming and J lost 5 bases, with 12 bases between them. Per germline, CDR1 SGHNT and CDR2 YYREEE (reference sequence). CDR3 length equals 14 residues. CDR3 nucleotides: TGTGCCAGCAGCTTGTTGGAGGGGGGGACTGAAGCTTTCTTT. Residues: CASSLLEGGTEAFF.

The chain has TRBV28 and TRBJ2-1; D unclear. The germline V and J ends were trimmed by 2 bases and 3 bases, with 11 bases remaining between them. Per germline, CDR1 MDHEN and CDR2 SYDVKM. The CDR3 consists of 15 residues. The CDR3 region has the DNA TGTGCCAGCAGTTTAAGTTTCCGAGTCTACAATGAGCAGTTCTTC. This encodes CASSLSFRVYNEQFF.

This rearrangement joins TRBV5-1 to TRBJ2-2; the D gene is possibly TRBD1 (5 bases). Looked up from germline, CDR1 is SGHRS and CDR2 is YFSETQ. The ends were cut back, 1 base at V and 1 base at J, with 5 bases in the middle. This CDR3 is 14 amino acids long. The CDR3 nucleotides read TGCGCCAGCAGCTTGACAGGGAACACCGGGGAGCTGTTTTTT. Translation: CASSLTGNTGELFF.